The sequence of this TCR beta chain was determined in a study of blood T cells in healthy people across ages. V lost 7 bases and J 0 bases, leaving 9 bases between the germline ends. This CDR3 is 13 amino acids long. The germline gives CDR1 MNHEY, CDR2 SVGEGT. Using a J-beta primer mix together with a sample-barcoded 5' primer, a second PCR was run for about 6 to 11 cycles. TCRdb used MiXCR to reprocess the 5' RACE reads, holding one entry per CDR3 protein. The table shows roughly 800,000 distinct CDR3 sequences, with 20% to 25% occurring only once. Another study also made use of these data, one on T cells of mothers and their children.

This clonotype was obtained from a boy aged 5-17 years in good health. What was sequenced was blood. This chain connects TRBV6-2 or TRBV6-3 to TRBJ2-5; D remains unclear. For the CDR3, the DNA is TGTGCCAGCACCCCTCGTTACCAAGAGACCCAGTACTTC. Residues: CASTPRYQETQYF.